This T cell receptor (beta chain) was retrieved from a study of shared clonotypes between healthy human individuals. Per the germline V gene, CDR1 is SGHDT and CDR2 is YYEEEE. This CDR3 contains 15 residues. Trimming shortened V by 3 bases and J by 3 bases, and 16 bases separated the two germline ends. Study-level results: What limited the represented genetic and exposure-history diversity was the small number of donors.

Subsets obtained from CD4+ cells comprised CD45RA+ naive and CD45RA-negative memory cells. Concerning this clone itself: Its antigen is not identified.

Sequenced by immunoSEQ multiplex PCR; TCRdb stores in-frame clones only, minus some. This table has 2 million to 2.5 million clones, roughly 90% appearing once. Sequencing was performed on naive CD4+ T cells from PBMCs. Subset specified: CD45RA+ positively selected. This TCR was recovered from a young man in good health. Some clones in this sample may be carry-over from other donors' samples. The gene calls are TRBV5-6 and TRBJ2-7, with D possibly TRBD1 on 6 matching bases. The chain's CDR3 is CASSSTGTPNYEQYF. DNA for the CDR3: TGTGCCAGCAGCTCAACCGGGACACCTAACTACGAGCAGTACTTC.